What follows are 11 T cell receptor beta chains derived from one specimen sequenced in a study of Ad26.COV2.S vaccination and SARS-CoV-2 variants. As for treatment: around 19 received Ad26.COV2.S at low or high dose, single or two shots; roughly five received placebo; per-sample allocation not given. Each sample was drawn 63 days after the first injection (of vaccine or placebo). Some clones are missing from TCRdb's copy, which holds only in-frame ones; the method was immunoSEQ multiplex PCR. The repertoire consists of 360,000 or so clones, with around 90% occurring once and the leading ten covering roughly 3.1%. Sequenced material: peripheral blood, taken in a trial of Ad26.COV2.S vaccine versus placebo. The receptor set was obtained from a person between 18 and 60 years old who received the Ad26.COV2.S COVID-19 vaccine or a placebo.

The rearrangement links TRBV5-1 to TRBJ1-1; no clear D gene. CDR1 and CDR2 from the germline V gene are SGHRS and YFSETQ. Between the trimmed V and J ends, which lost 2 bases and 0 bases, there was a span of 8 bases. The CDR3 runs 14 residues. The chain's CDR3 is CASSFRGLNTEAFF. In DNA, the CDR3 is TGCGCCAGCAGCTTTAGAGGGTTGAACACTGAAGCTTTCTTT.

The genes are TRBV29-1 and TRBJ2-1; 10 bases align to TRBD2. The V gene end was trimmed by 4 bases and the J gene end by 4 bases; junction bases not matched to a gene: 4. This CDR3 comprises 14 residues. Germline V lookup: CDR1 SQVTM, CDR2 ANQGSEA. In DNA form, the CDR3 reads TGCAGCGTTGGTCAACTAGCGGGATACAATGAGCAGTTCTTC. Protein sequence: CSVGQLAGYNEQFF.

The rearrangement links TRBV4-1 to TRBJ1-6, with D possibly TRBD1 on 6 matching bases. The V and J ends lost 2 bases and 9 bases respectively, with 17 bases between them. The CDR3 totals 16 residues. Germline V gene data show CDR1 as MGHRA and CDR2 as YSYEKL. CDR3 nucleotide sequence: TGCGCCAGCAGCCAACCAGGGGCCCAAACCGGTTCACCCCTCCACTTT. Protein: CASSQPGAQTGSPLHF.

The chain is built from TRBV9 and TRBJ2-5, with TRBD2 matching 8 bases. Losses at the gene ends were 4 bases for V and 1 base for J; bases not matched to a gene: 6. Germline V gives CDR1 SGDLS, CDR2 YYNGEE. There are 15 residues in the CDR3. This CDR3 reads CASSSSSGLQETQYF. As DNA, the CDR3 is TGTGCCAGCAGCTCGTCTAGCGGGCTCCAAGAGACCCAGTACTTC.

The chain has TRBV7-9 and TRBJ2-1, with 7 bases identical to TRBD2. Germline CDR1 reads SEHNR; CDR2 reads FQNEAQ (reference sequence). The length of the CDR3 is 15 residues. With V trimmed by 5 bases and J by 3 bases, 7 bases remained unmatched. CDR3: CASSVVTGGYNEQFF. CDR3 sequence (DNA): TGTGCCAGCAGCGTTGTTACGGGGGGCTACAATGAGCAGTTCTTC.

V gene TRBV30 combines with J gene TRBJ1-6; TRBD1 aligns across 9 bases. Unmatched junction bases numbered 19, after V lost 4 bases and J lost 12 bases. Germline CDR1 reads GTSNPN; CDR2 reads SVGIG (reference sequence). This CDR3 spans 17 amino acids. The CDR3: CAWIDPTGGYGSQPLHF. As DNA, the CDR3 is TGTGCCTGGATAGACCCGACAGGGGGGTACGGGTCTCAACCCCTCCACTTT.

V is TRBV9 and J is TRBJ2-7, with D hard to call. V lost 4 bases and J 10 bases, leaving 6 bases between the germline ends. The CDR3 loop spans 9 amino acids. Per the germline V gene, CDR1 is SGDLS and CDR2 is YYNGEE. CDR3 sequence (DNA): TGTGCCAGCAGCCCCCCCCAGTACTTC. It yields the protein CASSPPQYF.

This clone was seen just once. The chain is built from TRBV19 and TRBJ1-2, with 8 bases lining up with TRBD1. Trimming took 5 bases from V and 6 from J; bases not matched to a gene: 8. Germline V gene sequence: CDR1 LNHDA, CDR2 SQIVND (reference sequence). The CDR3 is 14 amino acids. The CDR3 loop reads CASSPRRTGNGYTF. CDR3 nucleotides: TGTGCCAGTAGTCCTCGCAGGACAGGGAATGGCTACACCTTC.

This chain uses TRBV2 with TRBJ1-1; the D is unclear. Trimming left V 8 bases short and J 4 bases short, with 14 bases between. The CDR3 consists of 13 residues. The germline V gene encodes CDR1 SNHLY and CDR2 FYNNEI. CDR3 sequence reads: CASLPKRLTEAFF. The CDR3 nucleotides read TGTGCCAGCCTCCCTAAACGCCTCACTGAAGCTTTCTTT. The entire variable domain, with the rest obtained from reference TRBV2 and TRBJ1-1, is as follows: EPEVTQTPSHQVTQMGQEVILRCVPISNHLYFYWYRQILGQKVEFLVSFYNNEISEKSEIFDDQFSVERPDGSNFTLKIRSTKLEDSAMYFCASLPKRLTEAFFGQGTRLTVV.

This CDR3 is CASRRDSSYNEQFF. CDR3 in DNA: TGTGCCAGCAGGCGGGACAGCTCCTACAATGAGCAGTTCTTC. The V and J genes are TRBV11-3 and TRBJ2-1, with D tentatively TRBD1 (7 bases). V shed 6 bases and J shed 0 bases, with 9 bases lying between them. The CDR3 consists of 14 residues. The germline V gene has CDR1 SGHNT and CDR2 YENEEA.

V gene TRBV5-1 combines with J gene TRBJ1-3; TRBD1 aligns across 9 bases. Germline V gene sequence: CDR1 SGHRS, CDR2 YFSETQ. The CDR3 runs to 16 residues. V lost 4 bases to trimming and J lost 8 bases; unmatched junction nucleotides: 13. In nucleotides, the CDR3 is TGCGCCAGCAGCCGCACAGGGGGCAGGGATGGCTACACCATATATTTT. This encodes CASSRTGGRDGYTIYF.